This paragraph covers one TCR beta chain sequence. Its antigen is currently not known. No much larger clone exists at a distance of one base, and base qualities are not known. The immunoSEQ Assay, a bias-controlled multiplex PCR, was used to amplify TCRbeta CDR3 regions from genomic DNA. The original methods were these. The number of nucleated cells in each sample was estimated by amplification of reference gene primers within the assay. Sequence reads were collapsed and filtered to measure the absolute abundance of every unique TCRbeta CDR3 rearrangement. For each sample, productive Simpson clonality was calculated as the square root of Simpson's diversity index across productive rearrangements. TCRdb stores this immuneACCESS table with in-frame sequences only. Part of the clones is absent; in the studies checked, under half of the shortfall reflects unresolved V genes, and no reason is known for the rest. V and J calls and clone size are as listed in that table; D and trimming were resolved from the DNA. The sample table lists more than 85,000 clones, about 80% of them with a count of one. Less than 5% of the sample goes to the ten largest clones.

The source of the sample is a study of blood T cell repertoires in COVID-19 (TCRdb year 2020). Study-level background: Collaborator samples came from the United States, Italy and Spain and covered acute and convalescent phases of COVID-19. The prospective study material was composed of cDNA or gDNA derived from T cells, B-cell-depleted T cells, or PBMCs. The repertoires were made available in a free public database intended to serve as a resource for research on the immune response to SARS-CoV-2. The samples were drawn from the first 160 participants of the ongoing ImmuneRACE study and from some 1,300 subjects provided by 6 global collaborators. Nearly every sample came with metadata listing a de-identified subject ID, COVID-19 status, age in years and sex. Where HLA class I and class II types were available, the types were taken from metadata supplied by the sample provider, not from assay-based typing. The dataset comprised deeply sampled blood TCRbeta repertoires from subjects exposed to, actively infected with, or recovered from COVID-19.

The collaborating institutions used their own protocols to collect whole blood in K2EDTA tubes. For TCRbeta analysis, collaborator samples were shipped as frozen whole blood, as isolated PBMCs, or as DNA extracted from either sample type. The CDR3 numbers 16 residues from cysteine through phenylalanine. Only the CDR3 part of the read is kept: 48 bases, read in frame from the first base. Cut back by 5 bases and 4 bases, the V and J ends lie 16 bases apart. Per the germline V gene, SGHRS is the CDR1 and YFSETQ is the CDR2. Study-wide findings and limitations: The quantity of clinical and demographic metadata differed by source and by participant and was supplied without curation.

The chain employs TRBV5-1 and TRBJ1-6; the D gene is possibly TRBD1, with 6 bases matching. Sequenced: peripheral blood. This sequence originates from a human donor in a cohort sampled during active COVID-19. The nucleotide sequence reads TGCGCCAGCAGGCGCGCGGAACAGGGTTATAATTCACCCCTCCACTTT. This codes for CASRRAEQGYNSPLHF.